This T cell receptor (beta chain) was profiled in a study of beta chain features in type 1 diabetes. Study findings and constraints: Significant though moderate, a shortening of TCRB CDR3s appeared in all four CD4+ subsets of Type 1 diabetes patients.

The V end was cut by 8 bases, the J end by 2 bases, with 8 bases between. Germline V gives CDR1 MDHEN, CDR2 SYDVKM. This CDR3 comprises 12 residues. This clone was observed a few times. Its target is not known. Isolated RNA was reverse transcribed in full, so expressed TCRB transcripts were sequenced. Samples of naive, central memory and regulatory T cells yielded a mean of around 3.4 million reads. Only in-frame clones appear in the TCRdb table, and some are missing; sequencing was by immunoSEQ multiplex PCR. The table includes 600,000 to 700,000 clones, roughly 13% detected once. Blood was collected once per donor into heparin, averaging approximately 110 mL.

The receptor's source is a man between 18 and 35 years old with type 1 diabetes. The chain has TRBV28 and TRBJ2-3; D ambiguous. What was sequenced was naive CD4+ T cells from blood. The CDR3 spells CASALNTDTQYF. In DNA, the CDR3 is TGTGCCAGCGCCCTGAACACAGATACGCAGTATTTT.